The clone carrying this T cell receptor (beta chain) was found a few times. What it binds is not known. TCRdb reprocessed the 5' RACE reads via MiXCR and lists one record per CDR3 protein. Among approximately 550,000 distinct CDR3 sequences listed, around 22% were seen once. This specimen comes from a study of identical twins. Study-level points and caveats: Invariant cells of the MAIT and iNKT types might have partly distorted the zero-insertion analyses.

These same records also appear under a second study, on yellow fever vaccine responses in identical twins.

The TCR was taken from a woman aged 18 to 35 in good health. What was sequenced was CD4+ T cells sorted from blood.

The CDR3 DNA follows: TGCGCCAGCAGCCCTCGATGGGACAGGGTTGTAGATACGCAGTATTTT. It codes for CASSPRWDRVVDTQYF. This rearrangement joins TRBV5-1 to TRBJ2-3; 9 bases line up with TRBD1. The germline V gene encodes CDR1 SGHRS and CDR2 YFSETQ. The CDR3 spans 16 residues. V was pared by 4 bases and J by 5 bases, with 11 bases of the junction left unmatched.